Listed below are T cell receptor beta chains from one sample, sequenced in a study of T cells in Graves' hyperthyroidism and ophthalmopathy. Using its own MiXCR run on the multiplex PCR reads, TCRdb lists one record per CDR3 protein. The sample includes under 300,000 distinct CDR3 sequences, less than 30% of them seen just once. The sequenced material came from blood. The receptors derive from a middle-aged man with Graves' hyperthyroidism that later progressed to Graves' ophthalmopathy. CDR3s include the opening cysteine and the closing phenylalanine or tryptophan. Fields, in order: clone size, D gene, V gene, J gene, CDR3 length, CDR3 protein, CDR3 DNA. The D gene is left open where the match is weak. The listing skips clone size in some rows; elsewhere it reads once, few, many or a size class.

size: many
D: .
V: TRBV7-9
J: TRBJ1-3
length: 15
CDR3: CASSLNPYSGNTIYF
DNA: TGTGCCAGCAGCTTAAATCCGTACTCTGGAAACACCATATATTTT

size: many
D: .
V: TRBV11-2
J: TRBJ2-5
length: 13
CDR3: CASSPRRAETQYF
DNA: TGTGCCAGCAGCCCCCGGAGGGCGGAGACCCAGTACTTC

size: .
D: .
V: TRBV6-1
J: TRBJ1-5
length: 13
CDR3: CASKKQGNQPQHF
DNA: TGTGCCAGCAAGAAACAGGGCAATCAGCCCCAGCATTTT

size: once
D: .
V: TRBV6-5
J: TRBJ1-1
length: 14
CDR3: CASSSTDRNTEAFF
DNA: TGTGCCAGCAGTTCTACGGACAGGAACACTGAAGCTTTCTTT

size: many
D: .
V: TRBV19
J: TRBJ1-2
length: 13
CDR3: CASKIPGTYGYTF
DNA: TGTGCCAGTAAAATTCCAGGCACCTATGGCTACACCTTC

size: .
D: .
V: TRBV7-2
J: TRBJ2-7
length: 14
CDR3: CASSLGAVSYEQYF
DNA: TGTGCCAGCAGCTTAGGGGCGGTGAGCTACGAGCAGTACTTC

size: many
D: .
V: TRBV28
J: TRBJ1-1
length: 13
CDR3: CASSLWRDTEAFF
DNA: TGTGCCAGCAGTTTATGGAGGGACACTGAAGCTTTCTTT

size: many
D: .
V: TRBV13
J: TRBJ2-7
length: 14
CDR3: CASSLRQPSYVQYF
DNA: TGTGCCAGCAGCTTAAGACAGCCCTCCTACGTGCAGTACTTC

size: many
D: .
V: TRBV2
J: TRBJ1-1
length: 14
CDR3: CASSEEAGRTEAFF
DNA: TGTGCCAGCAGTGAAGAGGCAGGCCGAACTGAAGCTTTCTTT

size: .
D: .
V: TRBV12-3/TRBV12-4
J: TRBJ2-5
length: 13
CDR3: CASSPSGKKTQYF
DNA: TGTGCCAGCAGCCCCTCAGGGAAGAAGACCCAGTACTTC

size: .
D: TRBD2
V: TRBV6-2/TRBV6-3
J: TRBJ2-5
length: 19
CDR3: CASSPYRAYGLVGEETQYF
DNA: TGTGCCAGCAGCCCCTACCGGGCGTATGGACTAGTAGGAGAAGAGACCCAGTACTTC

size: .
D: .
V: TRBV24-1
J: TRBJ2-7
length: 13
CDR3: CATSGPDGYEQYF
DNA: TGTGCCACCAGTGGACCCGATGGCTACGAGCAGTACTTC

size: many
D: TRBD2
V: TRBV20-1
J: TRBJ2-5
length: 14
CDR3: CSARDLLREKTQYF
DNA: TGCAGTGCTAGAGATCTGTTGCGGGAGAAGACCCAGTACTTC

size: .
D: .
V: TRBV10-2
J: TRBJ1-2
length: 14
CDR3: CASSRGTTNYGYTF
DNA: TGCGCCAGCAGTCGCGGGACAACTAACTATGGCTACACCTTC

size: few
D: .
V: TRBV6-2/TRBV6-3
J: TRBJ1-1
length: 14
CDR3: CASSYSPGETEAFF
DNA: TGTGCCAGCAGTTACTCACCAGGGGAGACTGAAGCTTTCTTT

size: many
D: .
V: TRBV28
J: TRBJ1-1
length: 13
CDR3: CASKPQGVAEAFF
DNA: TGTGCCAGCAAACCCCAGGGTGTCGCTGAAGCTTTCTTT

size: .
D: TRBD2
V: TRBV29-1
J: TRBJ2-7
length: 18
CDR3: CSVAMGGLAGRSSYEQYF
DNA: TGCAGCGTTGCAATGGGGGGACTAGCGGGACGGAGCTCCTACGAGCAGTACTTC

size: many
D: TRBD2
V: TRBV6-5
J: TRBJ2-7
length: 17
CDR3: CASSYGDRGLVSYEQYF
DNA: TGTGCCAGCAGTTATGGGGATAGGGGACTAGTTTCCTACGAGCAGTACTTC

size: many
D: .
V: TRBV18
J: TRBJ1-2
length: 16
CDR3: CASSPTQVREDYGYTF
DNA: TGTGCCAGCTCACCGACCCAAGTCAGGGAGGACTATGGCTACACCTTC

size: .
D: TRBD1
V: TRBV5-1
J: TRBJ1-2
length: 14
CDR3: CASSIGQGSYGYTF
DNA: TGCGCCAGCAGCATCGGACAGGGCTCCTATGGCTACACCTTC

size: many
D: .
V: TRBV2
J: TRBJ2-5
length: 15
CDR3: CASSEWLAGQETQYF
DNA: TGTGCCAGCAGTGAATGGCTGGCGGGGCAAGAGACCCAGTACTTC

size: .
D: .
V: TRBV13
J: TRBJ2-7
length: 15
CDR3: CAGSHRAGASYEQYF
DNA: TGTGCCGGCAGCCACAGGGCAGGAGCCTCCTACGAGCAGTACTTC

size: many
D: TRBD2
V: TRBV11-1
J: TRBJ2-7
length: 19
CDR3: CASSPNPGTSGSRLYEQYF
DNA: TGTGCCAGCAGCCCCAACCCCGGGACTAGCGGGAGTAGGCTCTACGAGCAGTACTTC

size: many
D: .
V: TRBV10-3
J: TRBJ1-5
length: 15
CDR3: CAISEMGHSNQPQHF
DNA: TGTGCCATCAGTGAGATGGGACACAGCAATCAGCCCCAGCATTTT

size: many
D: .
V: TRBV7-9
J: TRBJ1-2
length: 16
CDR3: CASSPRRTPGNYGYTF
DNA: TGTGCCAGCAGCCCCCGTAGGACACCGGGAAACTATGGCTACACCTTC

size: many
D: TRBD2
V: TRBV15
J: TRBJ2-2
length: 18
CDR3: CATSNTFGTSGNTGELFF
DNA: TGTGCCACCAGCAATACATTCGGGACTAGCGGGAACACCGGGGAGCTGTTTTTT

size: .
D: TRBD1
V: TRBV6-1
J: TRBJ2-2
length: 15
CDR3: CASRSRTGGFGELFF
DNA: TGTGCCAGCAGAAGCCGGACAGGGGGTTTCGGGGAGCTGTTTTTT

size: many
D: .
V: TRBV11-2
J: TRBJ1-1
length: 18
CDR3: CASSPRWGRGRGHTEAFF
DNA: TGTGCCAGCAGCCCCCGGTGGGGCAGGGGTAGGGGACACACTGAAGCTTTCTTT

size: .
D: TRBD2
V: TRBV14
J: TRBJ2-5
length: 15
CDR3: CAGSLAGGPGETQYF
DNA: TGTGCCGGCAGCCTAGCGGGAGGGCCAGGGGAGACCCAGTACTTC

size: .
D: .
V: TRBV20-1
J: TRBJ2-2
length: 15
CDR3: CSAKIGEKSTGELFF
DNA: TGCAGTGCTAAGATCGGGGAAAAGTCGACCGGGGAGCTGTTTTTT

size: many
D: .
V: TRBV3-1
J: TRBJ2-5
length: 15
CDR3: CASSQDLNREETQYF
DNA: TGTGCCAGCAGCCAAGATCTTAACAGGGAAGAGACCCAGTACTTC

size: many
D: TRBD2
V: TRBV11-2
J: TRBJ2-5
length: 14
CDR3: CARTGLAGGETQYF
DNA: TGTGCCAGGACCGGGCTAGCGGGAGGAGAGACCCAGTACTTC

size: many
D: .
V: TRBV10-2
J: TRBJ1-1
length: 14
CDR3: CASRRQALGTEAFF
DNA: TGCGCCAGCAGGAGACAGGCCCTAGGCACTGAAGCTTTCTTT

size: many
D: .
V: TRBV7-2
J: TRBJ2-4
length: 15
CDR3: CASSLVGGAKNIQYF
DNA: TGTGCCAGCAGCTTAGTTGGCGGGGCCAAAAACATTCAGTACTTC

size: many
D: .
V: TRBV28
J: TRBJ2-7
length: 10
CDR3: CASSLFEQYF
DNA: TGTGCCAGCAGTTTATTCGAGCAGTACTTC

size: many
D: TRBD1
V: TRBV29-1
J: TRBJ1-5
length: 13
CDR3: CSVATGMDQPQHF
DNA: TGCAGCGTCGCGACAGGGATGGATCAGCCCCAGCATTTT

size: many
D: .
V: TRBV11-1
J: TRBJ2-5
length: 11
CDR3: CASRTSETQYF
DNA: TGTGCCAGTCGGACGTCGGAGACCCAGTACTTC

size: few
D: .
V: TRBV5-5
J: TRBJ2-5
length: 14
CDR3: CASSLAATEETQYF
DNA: TGTGCCAGCAGCTTGGCCGCGACAGAAGAGACCCAGTACTTC

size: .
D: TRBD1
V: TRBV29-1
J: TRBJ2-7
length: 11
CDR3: CSGQGPGEQYF
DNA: TGCAGTGGACAGGGACCTGGAGAGCAGTACTTC

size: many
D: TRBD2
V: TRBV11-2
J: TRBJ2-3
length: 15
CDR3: CASKRLAGRVDTQYF
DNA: TGTGCCAGCAAAAGACTAGCGGGAAGGGTAGATACGCAGTATTTT

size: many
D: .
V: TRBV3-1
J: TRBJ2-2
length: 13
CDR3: CASSQDQTGELFF
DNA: TGTGCCAGCAGCCAAGATCAGACCGGGGAGCTGTTTTTT

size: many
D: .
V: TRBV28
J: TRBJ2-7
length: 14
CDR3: CASSPPNSLYEQYF
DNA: TGTGCCAGCAGTCCACCGAACTCACTTTACGAGCAGTACTTC

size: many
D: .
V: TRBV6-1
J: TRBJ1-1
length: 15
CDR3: CASSGRGGESTEAFF
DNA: TGTGCCAGCTCCGGACGGGGAGGAGAAAGCACTGAAGCTTTCTTT

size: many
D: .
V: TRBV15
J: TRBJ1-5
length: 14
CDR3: CATSRERIDQPQHF
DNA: TGTGCCACCAGCAGAGAACGGATTGATCAGCCCCAGCATTTT

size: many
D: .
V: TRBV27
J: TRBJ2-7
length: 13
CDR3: CASSLDLTYEQYF
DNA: TGTGCCAGCAGTTTAGACCTAACCTACGAGCAGTACTTC

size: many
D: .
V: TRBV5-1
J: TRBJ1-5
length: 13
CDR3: CASSFYRGQPQHF
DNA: TGCGCCAGCAGCTTTTACAGAGGGCAGCCCCAGCATTTT

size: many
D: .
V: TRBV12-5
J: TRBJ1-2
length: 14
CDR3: CASGLVLAEDGYTF
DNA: TGTGCTAGTGGTTTGGTACTGGCAGAGGATGGCTACACCTTC

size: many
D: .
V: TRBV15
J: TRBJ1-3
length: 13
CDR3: CATSRVSGNTIYF
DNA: TGTGCCACCAGCAGAGTCTCTGGAAACACCATATATTTT

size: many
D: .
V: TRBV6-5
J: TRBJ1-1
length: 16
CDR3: CASSYSSLSSPYDAFF
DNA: TGTGCCAGCAGTTACTCCTCCCTGTCTAGCCCTTATGACGCTTTCTTT

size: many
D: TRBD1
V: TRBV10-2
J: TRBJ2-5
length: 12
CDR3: CASRQGKETQYF
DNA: TGCGCCAGCAGACAGGGGAAAGAGACCCAGTACTTC

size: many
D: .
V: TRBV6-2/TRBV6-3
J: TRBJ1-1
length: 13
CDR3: CASTLTGAPEAFF
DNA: TGTGCCAGCACCCTCACAGGAGCCCCCGAAGCTTTCTTT

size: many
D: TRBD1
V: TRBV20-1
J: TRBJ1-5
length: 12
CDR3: CSAQQGNQPQHF
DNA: TGCAGTGCTCAACAGGGGAATCAGCCCCAGCATTTT

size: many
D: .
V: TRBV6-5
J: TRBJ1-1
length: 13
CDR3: CASSPSWTPEAFF
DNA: TGTGCCAGCAGTCCGAGTTGGACTCCGGAAGCTTTCTTT

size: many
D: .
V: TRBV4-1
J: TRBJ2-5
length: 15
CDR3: CASSQGTHRQETQYF
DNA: TGCGCCAGCAGCCAAGGGACCCACCGTCAAGAGACCCAGTACTTC

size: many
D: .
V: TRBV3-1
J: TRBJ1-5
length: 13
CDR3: CASSIGVEQPQHF
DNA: TGTGCCAGCAGTATAGGGGTCGAACAGCCCCAGCATTTT

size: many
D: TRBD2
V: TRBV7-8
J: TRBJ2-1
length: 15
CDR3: CASSLPGGGMGEQFF
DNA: TGTGCCAGCAGCTTACCCGGGGGAGGGATGGGTGAGCAGTTCTTC

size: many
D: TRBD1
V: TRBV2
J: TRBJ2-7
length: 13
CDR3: CASKREGAHEQYF
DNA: TGTGCCAGCAAGCGAGAGGGGGCTCACGAGCAGTACTTC

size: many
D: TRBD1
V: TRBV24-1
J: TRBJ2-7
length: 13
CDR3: CATQGALLHEQYF
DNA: TGTGCCACTCAGGGGGCTCTCCTACACGAGCAGTACTTC